The T cell receptor beta chain under discussion was sequenced for a study of T cell repertoires in cytomegalovirus infection. Looking at the study overall: HLA-B-restricted CMV epitopes that are well studied were used alongside recently identified HLA-C-restricted ones.

From the reads, TCRdb called clonotypes with MiXCR, one entry per CDR3 protein. The sample includes around 540,000 distinct CDR3 sequences, 30% to 40% of them seen just once. The CDR3 is 16 amino acids. Germline-derived CDR1 and CDR2 are LNHDA and SQIVND (reference sequence). The germline V and J ends were trimmed by 1 base and 2 bases, with 12 bases remaining between them. With respect to this clonotype: What it recognizes is unknown.

The origin of this receptor is a human donor in good health (CMV status not recorded). Some clones in this sample may be carry-over from other donors' samples. The chain couples TRBV19 to TRBJ1-5, with a weak D call TRBD1 (6 bases). Here the sequenced sample was cultured PBMCs, taken from culture after CMV antigen stimulation. Here the CDR3 reads CASSIGGGLGNQPQHF. The CDR3 nucleotides are TGTGCCAGTAGTATAGGAGGGGGTTTGGGCAATCAGCCCCAGCATTTT.